Listed here are 27 T cell receptor beta chains from one sample, sequenced in a study of T cells in Graves' hyperthyroidism and ophthalmopathy. Amplified TCR beta CDR3 regions came from RNA transcripts. A first-round RT-PCR of the TCR CDR3 used the HTBI primer set. Using its own MiXCR run on the multiplex PCR reads, TCRdb lists one record per CDR3 protein. The sample comprises about 290,000 distinct CDR3 sequences, 12% to 15% of which are singletons, and 30% rests with the top ten. Material: blood. The receptors come from a woman in her forties or fifties with Graves' hyperthyroidism that later progressed to Graves' ophthalmopathy.

This clonotype was seen ten or more times. The chain carries TRBV28 and TRBJ1-1; D ambiguous. This CDR3 contains 14 residues. V lost 8 bases and J 0 bases, leaving 13 bases between the germline ends. Germline CDR1 and CDR2: MDHEN and SYDVKM. DNA of the CDR3: TGTGCCAGCTCCATCGGAGATATGAACACTGAAGCTTTCTTT. Encoded protein: CASSIGDMNTEAFF.

CDR3 coding DNA: TGTGCCTGGAGTGCCGCAGATACGCAGTATTTT. This gives the protein CAWSAADTQYF. The chain couples TRBV30 to TRBJ2-3; D gene uncertain. V was clipped by 1 base and J by 4 bases, with 3 bases between them. Germline V gene sequence: CDR1 GTSNPN, CDR2 SVGIG (reference sequence). The CDR3 runs to 11 residues.

In its sample, this clonotype was seen many times. The chain carries TRBV28 and TRBJ1-5, with D unclear. Germline V gene lookup returns CDR1 MDHEN and CDR2 SYDVKM. Trimming stripped 2 bases from V and 2 bases from J, with 13 bases between. The CDR3 consists of 16 residues. CDR3 bases: TGTGCCAGCAGTTTAAGCATGGTGGGCGGCAATCAGCCCCAGCATTTT. Protein: CASSLSMVGGNQPQHF.

This clonotype was seen at least ten times. The V call is TRBV30, the J call TRBJ2-1; no clear D. CDR1 is GTSNPN and CDR2 is SVGIG in the germline V gene (reference sequence). Deletions cut 3 bases from V and 4 bases from J, with 10 bases between. This CDR3 has 13 residues. CDR3: CAWRSAGYNEQFF. For the CDR3, the DNA is TGTGCCTGGAGATCTGCTGGTTACAATGAGCAGTTCTTC.

Points on this clonotype: Given a much more abundant clone one base away, this may be a read error. The V and J genes are TRBV29-1 and TRBJ2-3, with D perhaps TRBD2 (6 bases). The germline V gene encodes CDR1 SQVTM and CDR2 ANQGSEA. The CDR3 has 13 residues. V was shortened by 0 bases and J by 5 bases, with 9 bases between the two germline ends. In nucleotides, the CDR3 is TGCAGCGTTGAAGAGGGAGGTGGAGATACGCAGTATTTT. Translating gives CSVEEGGGDTQYF.

This clonotype was seen repeatedly, ten times or more. The chain couples TRBV30 to TRBJ1-5, with D possibly being TRBD1 (5 bases). The CDR3 is made up of 12 amino acids. The germline gives CDR1 GTSNPN, CDR2 SVGIG (reference sequence). V lost 1 base to trimming and J lost 5 bases, with 6 bases between them. The chain's CDR3 is CAWSEGDQPQHF. CDR3 nucleotide sequence: TGTGCCTGGAGTGAAGGGGATCAGCCCCAGCATTTT.

At least ten counts were recorded for this clonotype. Relative to the germline gene, one junction end is altered; a read error may explain this. This sequence joins TRBV5-1 and TRBJ1-1; D remains ambiguous. Germline assignment: CDR1 SGHRS and CDR2 YFSETQ. The CDR3 has 13 amino acids. The CDR3 DNA follows: TGTGCCAGCAGCTTAGATGGATGGACTGAAGCTTTCTTT. Its protein is CASSLDGWTEAFF. The whole variable domain, filled in from reference TRBV5-1 and TRBJ1-1, reads KAGVTQTPRYLIKTRGQQVTLSCSPISGHRSVSWYQQTPGQGLQFLFEYFSETQRNKGNFPGRFSGRQFSNSRSEMNVSTLELGDSALYLCASSLDGWTEAFFGQGTRLTVV.

This clonotype was seen a few times. This sequence joins TRBV18 and TRBJ2-1; TRBD2 matches 12 bases. This CDR3 has 16 residues. V lost 3 bases to trimming and J lost 2 bases; unmatched junction nucleotides: 2. Looked up from germline, CDR1 is KGHSH and CDR2 is LQKENI. The CDR3 coding sequence is TGTGCCAGCTCACCTACTAGCGGGAGGCCCTACAATGAGCAGTTCTTC. This encodes CASSPTSGRPYNEQFF.

About this clonotype itself: This may come from a read error, since a much larger clone is one base off. This chain links TRBV18 with TRBJ2-3; possibly TRBD2 for D (6 bases). The germline CDR1 and CDR2 sequences are KGHSH and LQKENI. V lost 0 bases to trimming and J lost 0 bases, with 19 bases between them. CDR3 length: 19 amino acids. The CDR3 protein is CASSPPVSGRVLSTDTQYF. The CDR3 nucleotides read TGTGCCAGCTCACCACCTGTAAGCGGGCGAGTGCTAAGCACAGATACGCAGTATTTT.

This clonotype was detected only a few times. This may arise from a read error, as a much more abundant clone is one base away. The CDR3 loop reads CSARALDRTGTNYGYTF. CDR3 DNA: TGCAGTGCTAGAGCTCTCGACCGAACAGGGACCAACTATGGCTACACCTTC. The chain has TRBV20-1 and TRBJ1-2, with TRBD1 as a possible D gene (6 bases). This CDR3 is 17 amino acids long. V lost 1 base and J 2 bases, leaving 20 bases between the germline ends. Germline CDR1 reads DFQATT; CDR2 reads SNEGSKA (reference sequence).

The CDR3 coding sequence is TGCAGCGTTTTAGGATTGGCGGGAGGGCCGTGGGATGAGGAGCAGTTCTTC. Translation gives CSVLGLAGGPWDEEQFF. V and J are TRBV29-1 and TRBJ2-1; 9 positions agree with TRBD2. Trimming took 5 bases from V and 10 from J; bases not matched to a gene: 21. This CDR3 spans 17 amino acids. CDR1 is SQVTM, CDR2 ANQGSEA, per germline.

The chain has TRBV18 and TRBJ1-6; no clear D. Germline V gives CDR1 KGHSH, CDR2 LQKENI. The CDR3 sequence is 16 residues long. V lost 4 bases and J 1 base, leaving 11 bases between the germline ends. CDR3 in amino acids: CASSRRGLSYNSPLHF. The CDR3, as DNA: TGTGCCAGCTCACGGCGGGGTTTATCCTATAATTCACCCCTCCACTTT.

CDR3 DNA: TGTGCCAGCAGCTCCATCCTCACAGGGGGCAGTGATGGCTACACCTTC. This encodes CASSSILTGGSDGYTF. The chain is built from TRBV11-2 and TRBJ1-2; 9 bases are shared with TRBD1. The V segment lost 4 bases and the J segment 6 bases; nucleotides outside the gene matches: 12. The CDR3 is 16 residues long. CDR1 is SGHAT and CDR2 is FQNNGV in the germline V gene.

In its sample, this clonotype was seen many times. This chain links TRBV28 with TRBJ2-7, with TRBD2 matching 7 bases. This CDR3 comprises 15 residues. Trimming at V came to 5 bases and at J to 0 bases, leaving 7 bases not matched to a gene. CDR1 MDHEN and CDR2 SYDVKM come from the germline V gene. CDR3 DNA sequence: TGTGCCAGCAGTATCCTAGCGGAAAGCTCCTACGAGCAGTACTTC. It codes for CASSILAESSYEQYF.

Many counts were recorded for this clonotype. The chain carries TRBV5-1 and TRBJ2-7; 8 bases map to TRBD1. V trimming: 0 bases; J trimming: 3 bases; junction bases outside the gene matches: 5. Germline values: CDR1 SGHRS, CDR2 YFSETQ. The CDR3 is 15 residues long. The CDR3 nucleotides read TGCGCCAGCAGCTTGGGCGGCACAGGGGGCTACGAGCAGTACTTC. Its protein product is CASSLGGTGGYEQYF.

This clonotype has just a few counts. The chain recombines TRBV20-1 with TRBJ1-3; 7 bases are shared with TRBD1. The CDR3 has 15 amino acids. CDR1 DFQATT and CDR2 SNEGSKA come from the germline V gene (reference sequence). V was pared by 5 bases and J by 2 bases, with 9 bases of the junction left unmatched. CDR3 amino acids: CSASQGRGTGNTIYF. The CDR3 DNA is TGCAGTGCTTCACAGGGGCGCGGTACTGGAAACACCATATATTTT.

Many counts were recorded for this clonotype. The CDR3 loop is CATSRQGGGTDTQYF. The CDR3 DNA sequence: TGTGCCACCAGCAGACAGGGTGGGGGCACAGATACGCAGTATTTT. V usage is TRBV15 and J usage is TRBJ2-3; tentative D call: TRBD1 (5 bases). CDR1 is LNHNV and CDR2 is YYDKDF in the germline V gene (reference sequence). V gave up 2 bases and J gave up 1 base, with 10 bases separating them. The CDR3 consists of 15 residues.

This clonotype occurred many times. This sequence joins TRBV5-1 and TRBJ1-1, with a tentative D call TRBD1 (5 bases). V shed 4 bases and J shed 1 base, with 14 bases lying between them. Looked up from germline, CDR1 is SGHRS and CDR2 is YFSETQ. The length of the CDR3 is 15 residues. The CDR3 nucleotides read TGCGCCAGCAGCCCCCATGGGAGGGGGAACACTGAAGCTTTCTTT. Translated, it gives CASSPHGRGNTEAFF. Supplemented by reference TRBV5-1 and TRBJ1-1, the full variable domain reads KAGVTQTPRYLIKTRGQQVTLSCSPISGHRSVSWYQQTPGQGLQFLFEYFSETQRNKGNFPGRFSGRQFSNSRSEMNVSTLELGDSALYLCASSPHGRGNTEAFFGQGTRLTVV.

Ten or more counts support this clonotype. V is TRBV5-1 and J is TRBJ2-7; D uncertain. CDR1 is SGHRS, CDR2 YFSETQ, per germline. The CDR3 totals 16 residues. The germline V and J ends were trimmed by 4 bases and 2 bases, with 19 bases remaining between them. The CDR3 region is CASSGVDMGFTYEQYF. CDR3 DNA sequence: TGCGCCAGCAGCGGGGTAGATATGGGTTTTACCTACGAGCAGTACTTC.

This clonotype showed up just a few times. The chain joins TRBV20-1 to TRBJ1-6; D perhaps matches TRBD1 (5 bases). V was pared by 0 bases and J by 6 bases, with 12 bases between. The germline V gene encodes CDR1 DFQATT and CDR2 SNEGSKA (reference sequence). This CDR3 contains 15 residues. This chain's CDR3 is CSARDWQGLNSPLHF. The DNA of the CDR3 is TGCAGTGCTAGAGATTGGCAGGGACTTAATTCACCCCTCCACTTT.

This sequence joins TRBV5-4 and TRBJ1-1; TRBD1 might be the D (5 bases). V gave up 5 bases and J gave up 5 bases, with 16 bases separating them. CDR1 SGHNT and CDR2 YYREEE come from the germline V gene (reference sequence). The CDR3 has 14 amino acids. DNA of the CDR3: TGTGCCAGCAGGGGGGACGGGGGGAGGACTGAAGCTTTCTTT. It specifies CASRGDGGRTEAFF.

As concerns this clonotype: A much larger clone differs by one base, so this may be a read error. The chain uses TRBV18 and TRBJ2-5; D is uncertain. The germline V and J ends were trimmed by 8 bases and 1 base, with 11 bases remaining between them. This CDR3 is built from 13 residues. Germline-derived CDR1 and CDR2 are KGHSH and LQKENI. The CDR3: CASPSMAQETQYF. The CDR3 region has the DNA TGTGCCAGCCCATCAATGGCCCAAGAGACCCAGTACTTC.

This clonotype was picked up a small number of times. A much larger clonotype is one base distant, so this may be a read error. The chain employs TRBV6-2 or TRBV6-3 and TRBJ2-7; 14 nucleotides match TRBD2. The CDR3 is 16 amino acids. CDR1 MNHEY and CDR2 SVGEGT come from the germline V gene. V lost 5 bases and J lost 7; bases outside the gene matches: 10. The chain's CDR3 is CASSSQGLAGAREQYF. As DNA, the CDR3 is TGTGCCAGCAGTAGCCAGGGACTAGCGGGAGCTAGAGAGCAGTACTTC.

This clonotype came up many times. This chain joins TRBV6-6 and TRBJ2-6; D not resolved. The CDR3 consists of 14 residues. V was clipped by 0 bases and J by 4 bases, with 4 bases between them. From germline, CDR1 is MNHNY and CDR2 SVGAGI (reference sequence). In nucleotides, the CDR3 is TGTGCCAGCAGTTACTCTAGAGGGGCCAACGTCCTGACTTTC. Translation: CASSYSRGANVLTF.

At least ten counts were recorded for this clonotype. The chain employs TRBV27 and TRBJ1-1; D not resolved. This CDR3 comprises 13 residues. Germline assignment: CDR1 MNHEY and CDR2 SMNVEV (reference sequence). Trimming cost V 10 bases and J 0 bases, with 12 bases left between them. The DNA for the CDR3 is TGTGCCACCATAGGAAACATGAACACTGAAGCTTTCTTT. Translating it yields CATIGNMNTEAFF.

This clonotype was observed many times. The chain recombines TRBV2 with TRBJ1-2; D ambiguous. This CDR3 region has 13 residues. V was shortened by 5 bases and J by 8 bases, with 15 bases between the two germline ends. Germline lookup yields CDR1 SNHLY and CDR2 FYNNEI. The CDR3: CASSPGRELGYTF. The CDR3 DNA sequence: TGTGCCAGCAGTCCTGGGCGGGAGTTGGGCTACACCTTC. The full variable domain, rest sourced from reference TRBV2 and TRBJ1-2, is EPEVTQTPSHQVTQMGQEVILRCVPISNHLYFYWYRQILGQKVEFLVSFYNNEISEKSEIFDDQFSVERPDGSNFTLKIRSTKLEDSAMYFCASSPGRELGYTFGSGTRLTVV.

This clonotype has a count of ten or more. The genes are TRBV28 and TRBJ1-2, with D unresolved. Trimming left V 4 bases short and J 7 bases short, with 13 bases between. CDR1 is MDHEN, CDR2 SYDVKM, per germline. The CDR3 loop spans 13 amino acids. CDR3 in amino acids: CASSYGSKVGYTF. The CDR3 DNA follows: TGTGCCAGCAGTTACGGGTCGAAGGTTGGCTACACCTTC.